Below are 18 T cell receptor beta chains sequenced from a single sample in a study of cytomegalovirus exposure and HLA in healthy donors. PCR used 60 Vbeta primers and 13 Jbeta primers. Here immunoSEQ multiplex PCR was the method, and the copy in TCRdb shows in-frame clones only, minus some. Of under 200,000 clones listed, roughly 76% were seen once; the top ten hold approximately 2.2%. Sequencing was carried out using PBMCs. These receptors were obtained from a male donor in good health and CMV-seronegative.

This clone has only a few counts. The chain uses TRBV5-4 and TRBJ2-1; the D gene is possibly TRBD2 (6 bases). CDR1 and CDR2 (germline): SGHNT, YYREEE (reference sequence). CDR3 length equals 14 residues. Deletions cut 0 bases from V and 5 bases from J, with 9 bases between. DNA for the CDR3: TGTGCCAGCAGCTTGGTAGCGGCTAACAATGAGCAGTTCTTC. This codes for CASSLVAANNEQFF.

This sequence joins TRBV5-1 and TRBJ2-5; 7 positions agree with TRBD1. The germline gives CDR1 SGHRS, CDR2 YFSETQ. The V segment lost 5 bases and the J segment 3 bases; nucleotides outside the gene matches: 7. This CDR3 region has 14 residues. CDR3 in amino acids: CASSLGQAKETQYF. The DNA for the CDR3 is TGCGCCAGCAGTCTCGGACAGGCAAAAGAGACCCAGTACTTC.

V gene TRBV2 combines with J gene TRBJ1-2; 7 positions agree with TRBD1. CDR1 is SNHLY, CDR2 FYNNEI, per germline. Trimming at V came to 6 bases and at J to 0 bases, leaving 4 bases not matched to a gene. This CDR3 has 14 amino acids. The CDR3 DNA reads TGTGCCAGCAGGAGGGACAGTACTAACTATGGCTACACCTTC. Translated: CASRRDSTNYGYTF.

The J gene is TRBJ2-1, the V gene TRBV11-2, with a weak D call TRBD1 (5 bases). Trimming stripped 5 bases from V and 0 bases from J, with 11 bases between. The germline gives CDR1 SGHAT, CDR2 FQNNGV. The CDR3 extends over 15 amino acids. The CDR3 is CASSPSQGSYNEQFF. Written as DNA, the CDR3 is TGTGCCAGCAGCCCCTCCCAGGGCTCCTACAATGAGCAGTTCTTC.

The rearrangement links TRBV19 to TRBJ2-2; the match to TRBD2 covers 8 bases. The CDR3 extends over 16 amino acids. J gave up 5 bases and V 8 bases, and 13 bases lay outside the gene matches. CDR1 is LNHDA and CDR2 is SQIVND in the germline V gene (reference sequence). For the CDR3, the DNA is TGTGCCAGTCTCGCCTGGGGGACTAGGTCAACCGGGGAGCTGTTTTTT. It specifies CASLAWGTRSTGELFF. The full variable domain, rest sourced from reference TRBV19 and TRBJ2-2, is DGGITQSPKYLFRKEGQNVTLSCEQNLNHDAMYWYRQDPGQGLRLIYYSQIVNDFQKGDIAEGYSVSREKKESFPLTVTSAQKNPTAFYLCASLAWGTRSTGELFFGEGSRLTVL.

The chain employs TRBV11-3 and TRBJ2-3, with 11 bases that match TRBD1. This CDR3 contains 14 residues. Losses at the gene ends were 5 bases for V and 6 bases for J; bases not matched to a gene: 4. Per the germline V gene, CDR1 is SGHNT and CDR2 is YENEEA. This CDR3 reads CASSPRTGGDTQYF. In DNA, the CDR3 is TGTGCCAGCAGCCCCCGGACAGGGGGCGATACGCAGTATTTT. The whole variable domain, filled in from reference TRBV11-3 and TRBJ2-3, reads EAGVVQSPRYKIIEKKQPVAFWCNPISGHNTLYWYLQNLGQGPELLIRYENEEAVDDSQLPKDRFSAERLKGVDSTLKIQPAELGDSAVYLCASSPRTGGDTQYFGPGTRLTVL.

This sequence joins TRBV6-5 and TRBJ2-7; 7 bases agree with TRBD1. Germline CDR1 and CDR2: MNHEY and SVGAGI. The CDR3 consists of 14 residues. The trim removed 0 bases at V and 3 bases at J, leaving 2 bases unmatched. The CDR3 nucleotides read TGTGCCAGCAGTTACTCCGGGACAGTCTACGAGCAGTACTTC. This translates into CASSYSGTVYEQYF.

A single count supports this clone. The gene calls are TRBV5-1 and TRBJ1-3, with 7 nucleotides matching TRBD1. The CDR3 spans 16 residues. In germline, CDR1 is SGHRS, CDR2 YFSETQ. V lost 0 bases and J lost 0; bases outside the gene matches: 3. DNA of the CDR3: TGCGCCAGCAGCTTGGAAGGGACAGCCTCTGGAAACACCATATATTTT. Translated: CASSLEGTASGNTIYF. The variable domain in full, completed from reference TRBV5-1 and TRBJ1-3, reads KAGVTQTPRYLIKTRGQQVTLSCSPISGHRSVSWYQQTPGQGLQFLFEYFSETQRNKGNFPGRFSGRQFSNSRSEMNVSTLELGDSALYLCASSLEGTASGNTIYFGEGSWLTVV.

The CDR3 region has the DNA TGTGCCAGCAGCTTTAGATTTGCCTACGAGCAGTACTTC. Its protein is CASSFRFAYEQYF. V gene TRBV7-8 combines with J gene TRBJ2-7, with D unclear. Germline loops: CDR1 SGHVS, CDR2 FQNEAQ. V was clipped by 3 bases and J by 2 bases, with 8 bases between them. The CDR3 is 13 amino acids.

The chain uses TRBV30 and TRBJ1-2, with D possibly being TRBD1 (5 bases). Looked up from germline, CDR1 is GTSNPN and CDR2 is SVGIG (reference sequence). The CDR3 totals 13 residues. With 1 base removed from V and 6 bases from J, the gap between germline ends came to 12 bases. CDR3 sequence reads: CAWSGGGVNGYTF. Written as DNA, the CDR3 is TGTGCCTGGAGTGGGGGGGGAGTGAATGGCTACACCTTC.

The chain carries TRBV30 and TRBJ2-1; 10 bases agree with TRBD1. CDR3 size: 15 residues. The germline V gene encodes CDR1 GTSNPN and CDR2 SVGIG (reference sequence). V gave up 3 bases and J gave up 6 bases; unmatched junction bases: 8. This CDR3 reads CAWSPGQGMSNEQFF. The CDR3 DNA sequence: TGTGCCTGGAGCCCGGGACAGGGGATGAGCAATGAGCAGTTCTTC.

The chain joins TRBV5-1 to TRBJ2-5, with D possibly being TRBD1 (6 bases). Per the germline V gene, CDR1 is SGHRS and CDR2 is YFSETQ. Trimming removed 0 bases from V and 5 bases from J, with 20 bases in between. The CDR3 sequence is 17 residues long. The CDR3 is CASSLGGTTGPGETQYF. The CDR3 region has the DNA TGCGCCAGCAGCTTGGGAGGAACCACAGGGCCAGGGGAGACCCAGTACTTC.

This clone was counted between two and nine times. V is TRBV5-6 and J is TRBJ2-5; 11 nucleotides agree with TRBD2. This CDR3 region has 16 residues. The trim removed 6 bases at V and 0 bases at J, leaving 7 bases unmatched. Germline V gene lookup returns CDR1 SGHDT and CDR2 YYEEEE. The CDR3 DNA reads TGTGCCAGCATAGCTAGCGGGGGGAGCCACCAAGAGACCCAGTACTTC. It is translated as CASIASGGSHQETQYF.

This clone has only a few counts. This chain uses TRBV19 with TRBJ2-2, with TRBD1 matching over 8 bases. This CDR3 has 14 residues. V was clipped by 11 bases and J by 6 bases; unmatched bases: 11. Germline V gene lookup returns CDR1 LNHDA and CDR2 SQIVND (reference sequence). Here the CDR3 DNA reads TGTGCCGGCCGGGAGCAGGGGGCGGCCGGGGAGCTGTTTTTT. Protein sequence: CAGREQGAAGELFF.

This rearrangement joins TRBV4-1 to TRBJ2-3, with D perhaps matching TRBD1 (6 bases). The V and J ends lost 4 bases and 3 bases respectively, with 17 bases between them. CDR1 and CDR2 (germline): MGHRA, YSYEKL. The CDR3 is 16 residues long. The CDR3 here is CASSPGYRDGTDTQYF. CDR3 nucleotide sequence: TGCGCCAGCAGCCCAGGATACAGGGATGGAACAGATACGCAGTATTTT.

The rearrangement links TRBV7-2 to TRBJ1-6; no reliable D call. The CDR3 loop spans 15 amino acids. V was trimmed by 1 base and J by 6 bases, leaving 10 bases between them. Germline V CDR1 and CDR2: SGHTA, FQGNSA. The chain's CDR3 is CASSLVAAANSPLHF. CDR3 nucleotide sequence: TGTGCCAGCAGCTTAGTGGCTGCGGCTAATTCACCCCTCCACTTT. The variable domain in full, with the rest retrieved from reference TRBV7-2 and TRBJ1-6, is GAGVSQSPSNKVTEKGKDVELRCDPISGHTALYWYRQSLGQGLEFLIYFQGNSAPDKSGLPSDRFSAERTGGSVSTLTIQRTQQEDSAVYLCASSLVAAANSPLHFGNGTRLTVT.

The chain is built from TRBV9 and TRBJ2-5; no reliable D call. Between the trimmed V and J ends, which lost 0 bases and 1 base, there was a span of 7 bases. This CDR3 has 14 residues. Germline CDR1 is SGDLS and CDR2 is YYNGEE. DNA of the CDR3: TGTGCCAGCAGCGTAGGTCCGTTCCAAGAGACCCAGTACTTC. Its translation: CASSVGPFQETQYF.

This clone was counted a few times. V is TRBV7-8 and J is TRBJ2-1, with D perhaps TRBD2 (5 bases). Between the trimmed V and J ends, which lost 2 bases and 4 bases, there was a span of 15 bases. This CDR3 spans 16 amino acids. Per germline, CDR1 SGHVS and CDR2 FQNEAQ. Written as DNA, the CDR3 is TGTGCCAGCAGCTTATTTACGGGGATTCGGTACAATGAGCAGTTCTTC. Translating gives CASSLFTGIRYNEQFF.